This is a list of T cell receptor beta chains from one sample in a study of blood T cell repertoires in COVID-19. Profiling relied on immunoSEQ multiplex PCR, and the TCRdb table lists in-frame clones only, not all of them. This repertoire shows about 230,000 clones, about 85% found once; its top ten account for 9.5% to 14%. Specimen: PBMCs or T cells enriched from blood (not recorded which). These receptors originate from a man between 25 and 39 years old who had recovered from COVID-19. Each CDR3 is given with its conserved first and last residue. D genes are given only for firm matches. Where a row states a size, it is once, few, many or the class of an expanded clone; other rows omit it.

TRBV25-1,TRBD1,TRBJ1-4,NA,TGTGCCAGCAGTGCACAGGGGGATGTTAATGAAAAACTGTTTTTT,CASSAQGDVNEKLFF
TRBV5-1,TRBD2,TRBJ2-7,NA,TGCGCCAGCAGCCCCTTGTCTAGCGGGGGTAGGGAGCAGTACTTC,CASSPLSSGGREQYF
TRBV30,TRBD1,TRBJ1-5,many,TGTGCCTGGAGTCCCAGGACAGGGGCGGGTCAGCCCCAGCATTTT,CAWSPRTGAGQPQHF
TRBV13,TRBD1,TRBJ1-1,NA,TGTGCCAGCAGCGTCGGACAGGTTTACACTGAAGCTTTCTTT,CASSVGQVYTEAFF
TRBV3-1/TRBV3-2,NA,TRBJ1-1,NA,TGTGCCAGCAGCCAAGGGGGGGACGCTTTCTTT,CASSQGGDAFF
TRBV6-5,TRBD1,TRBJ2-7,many,TGTGCTACTGGTCGGGGACAGGGGGCCAGGGAGCAGTACTTC,CATGRGQGAREQYF
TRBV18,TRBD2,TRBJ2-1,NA,TGTGCCAGCTCACCCGACCAGGCTAGCGGGAGTAATGAGCAGTTCTTC,CASSPDQASGSNEQFF
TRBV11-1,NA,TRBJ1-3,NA,TGTGCCAGCAGCTCCACAGACTCTGGAAACACCATATATTTT,CASSSTDSGNTIYF
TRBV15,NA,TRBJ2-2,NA,TGTGCCACCAGCAGAGATATGGTTGGTCGGTTCACCGGGGAGCTGTTTTTT,CATSRDMVGRFTGELFF
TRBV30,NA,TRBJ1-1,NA,TGTGCCTTACAAGTTTCCAGGCACATGAACACTGAAGCTTTCTTT,CALQVSRHMNTEAFF
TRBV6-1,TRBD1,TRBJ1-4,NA,TGTGCCAGCAGTGAAGGGGGGACAGGCGGCGAAAAACTGTTTTTT,CASSEGGTGGEKLFF
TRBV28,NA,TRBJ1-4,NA,TGTGCCAGCAGGAAGTCTGGCAAGGAAAAACTGTTTTTT,CASRKSGKEKLFF
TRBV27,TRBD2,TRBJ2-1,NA,TGTGCCAGCAGGCTGGGACTAGCGGGAGTGGTTGAGCAGTTCTTC,CASRLGLAGVVEQFF
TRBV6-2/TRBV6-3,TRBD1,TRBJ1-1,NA,TGTGCCAGCAGTTTGGACAGGGACACTGAAGCTTTCTTT,CASSLDRDTEAFF
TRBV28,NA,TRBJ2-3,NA,TGTGCCAGCAGTTTAATGTGGCAGACAGATACGCAGTATTTT,CASSLMWQTDTQYF
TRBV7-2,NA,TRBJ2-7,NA,TGTGCCAGCAGCTTTGCGGCCCCACTCTACGAGCAGTACTTC,CASSFAAPLYEQYF
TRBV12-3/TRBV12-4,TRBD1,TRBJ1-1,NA,TGTGCCAGCAGCGACAGGGAAAACACTGAAGCTTTCTTT,CASSDRENTEAFF
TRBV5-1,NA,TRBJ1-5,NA,TGCGCCAGCAGCGGGGGCGGCAATCAGCCCCAGCATTTT,CASSGGGNQPQHF
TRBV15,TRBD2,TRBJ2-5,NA,TGTGCCACCAGCAGAGAGGTGAGCGGGGCTGAGACCCAGTACTTC,CATSREVSGAETQYF
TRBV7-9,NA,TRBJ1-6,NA,TGTGCCAGCAGCTTGGGGGCGACAGGATCACCCCTCCACTTT,CASSLGATGSPLHF
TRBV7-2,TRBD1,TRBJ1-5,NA,TGTGCCAGCAGCTCAAGCTTACAGGGGAATCAGCCCCAGCATTTT,CASSSSLQGNQPQHF
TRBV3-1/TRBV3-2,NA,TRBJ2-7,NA,TGTGCCAGCAGCCAATCTTCAGGCTCCTACGAGCAGTACTTC,CASSQSSGSYEQYF
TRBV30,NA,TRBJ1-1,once,TGTGCCTGGAGTGTACAGACAGTGGAAGCTTTCTTT,CAWSVQTVEAFF
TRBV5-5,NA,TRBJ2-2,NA,TGTGCCAGCAGCCGCGGGGCGAACACCGGGGAGCTGTTTTTT,CASSRGANTGELFF
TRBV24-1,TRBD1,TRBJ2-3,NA,TGTGCCACCAGTGATTCCGGACAGGGTCGGGATACGCAGTATTTT,CATSDSGQGRDTQYF
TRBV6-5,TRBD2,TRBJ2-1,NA,TGTGCCAGCAGTTACTCTGGGGGGGGAGTAAACAATGAGCAGTTCTTC,CASSYSGGGVNNEQFF
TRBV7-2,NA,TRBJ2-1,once,TGTGCCAGCAGCCGGCGGGACCCCAATGAGCAGTTCTTC,CASSRRDPNEQFF
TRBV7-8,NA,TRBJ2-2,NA,TGTGCCAGCAGCCGCAGGGGGGACACCGGGGAGCTGTTTTTT,CASSRRGDTGELFF
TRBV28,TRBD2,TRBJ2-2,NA,TGTGCCAGCATTGAATTAGCGGGTCCTGGCCCCGGGGAGCTGTTTTTT,CASIELAGPGPGELFF
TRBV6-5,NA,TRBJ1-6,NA,TGTGCCAGCACCGGACTCAATAATTCACCCCTCCACTTT,CASTGLNNSPLHF
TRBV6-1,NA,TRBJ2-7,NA,TGTGCCAGCAGTGACCCCGGGAGCTCCTACGAGCAGTACTTC,CASSDPGSSYEQYF
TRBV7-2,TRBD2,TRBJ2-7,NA,TGTGCCAGCAGCTTAAGGGCGGGAGACGAGCAGTACTTC,CASSLRAGDEQYF
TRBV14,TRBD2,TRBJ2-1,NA,TGTGCCAGCAGCCCAAGCCGACTAGCGGTCTACAATGAGCAGTTCTTC,CASSPSRLAVYNEQFF
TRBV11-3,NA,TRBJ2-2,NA,TGTGCCAGCAGCCACCGGGAAATCGGGGAGCTGTTTTTT,CASSHREIGELFF
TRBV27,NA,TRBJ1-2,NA,TGTGCCAGCAGTACTGGAGTACAATCCGGTGGCTACACCTTC,CASSTGVQSGGYTF
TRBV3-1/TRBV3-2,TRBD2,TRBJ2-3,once,TGTGCCAGCAGTCGGACTAGCGGGGGGGCCGGGGCAGATACGCAGTATTTT,CASSRTSGGAGADTQYF
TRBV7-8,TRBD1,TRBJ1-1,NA,TGTGCCAGCAGCTTCGGAAGGGACAGCAACACTGAAGCTTTCTTT,CASSFGRDSNTEAFF
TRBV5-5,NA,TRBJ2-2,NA,TGTACCAGCAGCTTGGGAGGTTCGAACACCGGGGAGCTGTTTTTT,CTSSLGGSNTGELFF
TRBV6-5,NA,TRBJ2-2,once,TGTGCCAGCCGTCTACAGGCCCCCACCGGGGAGCTGTTTTTT,CASRLQAPTGELFF